This passage covers 9 T cell receptor beta chains from one sample sequenced in a study of T cells after yellow fever vaccination (dated by TCRdb to the late 2010s). Libraries were constructed by 5' RACE. Sequencing took place on an Illumina NovaSeq 6000. TCRdb's own reprocessing of the public reads used fastp at Q25 and MiXCR and kept productive beta chains. Every entry covers one CDR3 protein and lists the most common genes and DNA from its rows. The sample profile shows some 350,000 distinct CDR3 sequences; roughly 4% of them were found once. The ten top clones hold 20% to 25% of the sample. Interpreted using the paper, the treatment or condition label stands for: live attenuated yellow fever vaccine strain. The sample was PBMCs, taken 5 days after the yellow fever booster vaccination. The receptors were gathered from a man aged 18 to 29 who received the YFV17D yellow fever vaccine.

In this sample, this clonotype turned up a few times. The V call is TRBV20-1, the J call TRBJ1-4; D not resolved. CDR1 and CDR2 from the germline V gene are DFQATT and SNEGSKA (reference sequence). This CDR3 has 14 amino acids. Trimming cost V 0 bases and J 6 bases, with 11 bases left between them. CDR3 nucleotides: TGCAGTGCTAGAGATAGGCCCAGAGATGAAAAACTGTTTTTT. Translating it yields CSARDRPRDEKLFF.

This clonotype was seen repeatedly, ten times or more. The chain joins TRBV20-1 to TRBJ1-2, with 7 bases fitting TRBD1. J gave up 4 bases and V 5 bases, and 10 bases lay outside the gene matches. Germline V gene lookup returns CDR1 DFQATT and CDR2 SNEGSKA (reference sequence). The CDR3 is 14 residues long. The CDR3 DNA reads as TGCAGTGCTTTGCTGACAGGGAGAGCCTATGGCTACACCTTC. Amino acids: CSALLTGRAYGYTF.

The rearrangement links TRBV19 to TRBJ1-2; 8 bases fit TRBD1. The CDR3 spans 12 residues. Trimming took 10 bases from V and 4 from J; bases not matched to a gene: 5. Germline CDR1 is LNHDA and CDR2 is SQIVND (reference sequence). The CDR3, as DNA: TGTGCCACCTCGACAGGGGCCTATGGCTACACCTTC. Its translation is CATSTGAYGYTF.

The rearrangement joins TRBV7-3 to TRBJ2-1; no definite D call. CDR1 and CDR2 from the germline V gene are SGHTA and FQGTGA. Trimming took off 6 bases at V and 2 bases at J, with 14 bases between the two ends. The CDR3 loop spans 15 amino acids. CDR3 nucleotides: TGTGCCAGCAGGCCTACCGGGCTAGCCTACAATGAGCAGTTCTTC. This sequence encodes CASRPTGLAYNEQFF.

This clonotype was picked up a small number of times. The rearrangement joins TRBV9 to TRBJ1-4, with D possibly TRBD1 on 6 matching bases. The germline V gene has CDR1 SGDLS and CDR2 YYNGEE. The CDR3 is 19 residues long. Trimming took 2 bases from V and 5 from J, leaving 25 bases between them. The CDR3 nucleotides are TGTGCCAGCAGCGTGAGATCTCGAATAGGACAGCGAAGAAATGAAAAACTGTTTTTT. Translation gives CASSVRSRIGQRRNEKLFF. Complete variable domain (other parts from reference TRBV9 and TRBJ1-4): DSGVTQTPKHLITATGQRVTLRCSPRSGDLSVYWYQQSLDQGLQFLIQYYNGEERAKGNILERFSAQQFPDLHSELNLSSLELGDSALYFCASSVRSRIGQRRNEKLFFGSGTQLSVL.

This clonotype was counted only a few times. The chain has TRBV20-1 and TRBJ2-5, with 11 bases identical to TRBD2. CDR1 and CDR2 from the germline V gene are DFQATT and SNEGSKA (reference sequence). Losses at the gene ends were 4 bases for V and 5 bases for J; bases not matched to a gene: 6. The CDR3 runs to 14 residues. The CDR3 region is CSATLAGGRETQYF. The CDR3 DNA reads as TGCAGTGCTACTCTAGCGGGGGGCCGGGAGACCCAGTACTTC.

In its sample, this clonotype was seen a few times. The rearrangement joins TRBV12-3 or TRBV12-4 to TRBJ1-5; 8 nucleotides match TRBD1. V lost 5 bases and J lost 2; bases outside the gene matches: 5. The CDR3 covers 15 residues. CDR3 residues: CASSPVGQGNQPQHF. CDR3 nucleotides: TGTGCCAGCAGTCCCGTGGGACAGGGCAATCAGCCCCAGCATTTT.

In this sample, this clonotype turned up a few times. The gene calls are TRBV7-6 and TRBJ1-6; 7 bases agree with TRBD1. Germline V gene sequence: CDR1 SGHVS, CDR2 FNYEAQ. This CDR3 contains 17 residues. Trimming removed 5 bases from V and 7 bases from J; junction bases left unmatched: 14. The CDR3: CASSHIEQGQRNSPLHF. The CDR3 nucleotides are TGTGCCAGCAGCCATATTGAACAGGGGCAAAGAAATTCACCCCTCCACTTT.

V gene TRBV6-6 combines with J gene TRBJ2-1; possible D gene TRBD1, 7 bases. V was shortened by 7 bases and J by 4 bases, with 14 bases between the two germline ends. This CDR3 is 14 amino acids long. The germline V gene encodes CDR1 MNHNY and CDR2 SVGAGI (reference sequence). The CDR3 DNA reads as TGTGCCAGCACCACAGGGGCGGGGTACAATGAGCAGTTCTTC. It specifies CASTTGAGYNEQFF.